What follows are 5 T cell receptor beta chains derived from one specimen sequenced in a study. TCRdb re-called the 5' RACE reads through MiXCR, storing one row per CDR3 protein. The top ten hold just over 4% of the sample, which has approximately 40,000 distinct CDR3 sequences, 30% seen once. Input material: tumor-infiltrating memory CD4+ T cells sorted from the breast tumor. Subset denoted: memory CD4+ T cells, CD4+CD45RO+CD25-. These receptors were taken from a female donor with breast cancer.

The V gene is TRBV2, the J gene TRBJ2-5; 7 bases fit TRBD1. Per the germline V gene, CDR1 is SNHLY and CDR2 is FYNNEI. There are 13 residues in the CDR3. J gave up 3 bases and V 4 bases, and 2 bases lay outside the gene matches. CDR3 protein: CASSGGQEETQYF. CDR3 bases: TGTGCCAGCAGTGGTGGACAGGAAGAGACCCAGTACTTC.

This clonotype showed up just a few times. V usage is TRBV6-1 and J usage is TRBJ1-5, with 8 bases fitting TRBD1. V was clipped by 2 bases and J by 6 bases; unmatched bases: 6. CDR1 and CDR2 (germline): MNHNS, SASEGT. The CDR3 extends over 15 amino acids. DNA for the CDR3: TGTGCCAGCAGTGAACAAGGCAGGGGGCGTCAGCCCCAGCATTTT. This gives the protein CASSEQGRGRQPQHF.

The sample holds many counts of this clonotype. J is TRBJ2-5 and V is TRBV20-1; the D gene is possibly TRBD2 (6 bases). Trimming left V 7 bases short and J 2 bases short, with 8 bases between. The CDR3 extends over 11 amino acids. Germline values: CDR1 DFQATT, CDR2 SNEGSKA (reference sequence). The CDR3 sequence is CSGDLQETQYF. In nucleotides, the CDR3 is TGCAGTGGGGACTTGCAAGAGACCCAGTACTTC.

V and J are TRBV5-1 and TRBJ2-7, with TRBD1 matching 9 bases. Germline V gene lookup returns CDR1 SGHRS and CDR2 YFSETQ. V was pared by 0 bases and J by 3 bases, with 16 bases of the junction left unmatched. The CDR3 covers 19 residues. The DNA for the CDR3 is TGCGCCAGCAGCTTGGCCCGATTTAGGACAGGGGACTCTGTCTACGAGCAGTACTTC. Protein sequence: CASSLARFRTGDSVYEQYF.

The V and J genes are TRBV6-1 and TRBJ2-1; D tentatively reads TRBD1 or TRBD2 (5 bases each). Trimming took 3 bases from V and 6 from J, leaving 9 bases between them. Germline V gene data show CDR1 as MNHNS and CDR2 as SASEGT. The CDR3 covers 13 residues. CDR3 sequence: CASSEGPSNEQFF. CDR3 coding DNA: TGTGCCAGCAGTGAGGGACCGAGCAATGAGCAGTTCTTC.